This record concerns one TCR beta chain sequence. Its antigen remains undetermined. One base away there is no much larger clone; base qualities are not given. CD4+CD127+ cells were sorted as the conventional CD4 T cell population. The healthy donors who provided the control samples were not related to the patients. A FACSAria flow cytometer was used to sort the Tconv and Treg cells intended for TCRbeta sequencing. Sorted cells were collected in 5-ml round-bottom polystyrene tubes, and dry cell pellets were stored frozen at -80 degrees C prior to sequencing. This entry comes from a study of B cell selection in AIRE deficiency (dated by TCRdb to the late 2010s). The study in broad terms: Researchers compared the TCRbeta repertoires of sorted blood CD4+ conventional T cells and regulatory T cells from AIRE-deficient patients with the corresponding repertoires from healthy controls. The TCR-sequenced cohort comprised about five AIRE-deficient APECED patients and about five healthy control donors.

The immunoSEQ platform was used for TCRbeta chain sequencing. Regarding the original processing steps: When conventional T cell repertoires were pooled, patients gave approximately 100,000 distinct in-frame TCRbeta sequences, while healthy donors gave 130,000 to 150,000. Public Treg TCRbeta sequences were defined as those shared by two or more individuals and were then searched for in Tconv repertoires. Differences between groups were assessed by Mann-Whitney U tests with Bonferroni-Dunn correction in GraphPad Prism 7.03. TCRdb stores this immuneACCESS table with in-frame sequences only. Part of the clones is absent; in the studies checked, under half of the shortfall reflects unresolved V genes, and no reason is known for the rest. The V and J calls and clone size are taken from that table; D and trimming were inferred from the DNA. The sample contains approximately 24,000 clones, 95% of them found a single time. Approximately 0.25% of the sample is held by the ten biggest clonotypes.

CDR1 and CDR2, per the germline V gene, are LGHNT and FRNRAP. The CDR3 covers 16 residues, taking in both the cysteine and the phenylalanine. Only the CDR3 part of the read is kept: 48 bases, read in frame from the first base. At the junction V is shortened by 6 bases and J by 2 bases, with 20 bases in between. What the study reported, not specific to this receptor: Among some 3,900 shared Treg TCRbeta sequences, 31.6% were shared exclusively by healthy donors and approximately 9.3% exclusively by patients, which suggests that Treg selection is less efficient in the absence of AIRE. CDR3s were shorter in shared Treg sequences, reflecting a bias toward rearrangements that have few non-templated nucleotide insertions. In terms of TCRBV gene usage, CDR3 length and TCR diversity, Tconv and Treg cells from AIRE-deficient patients looked similar to Tconv and Treg cells from healthy donors. Only TCRbeta chains were sequenced; more than 30% of shared healthy-donor Treg sequences also occurred in healthy Tconv, possibly because of differing TCRalpha chains. Around 30% of Treg TCRbeta sequences shared among healthy donors appeared in patient Tconv cells, suggesting diversion of Treg-biased clones into the Tconv compartment.

The V and J genes are TRBV12-5 and TRBJ2-7; the D gene is perhaps TRBD1 or TRBD2, each of them matching over 5 bases. The source material was CD4+CD127+ conventional T cells sorted from PBMCs. This TCR came from a human donor in good health. Read as DNA, the sequence is TGTGCTAGTGGCCTGAGGGTAACAGGCATAACCTACGAGCAGTACTTC. The encoded protein is CASGLRVTGITYEQYF.